This TCR beta chain was obtained from a study of CD8 T cells in Susac syndrome. This CDR3 contains 12 residues. Looked up from germline, CDR1 is DFQATT and CDR2 is SNEGSKA (reference sequence). Trimming left V 0 bases short and J 7 bases short, with 9 bases between. After extraction with the RNeasy kit, about 0.45 to 1 ug of the RNA was reverse transcribed using random hexamers. Amplification of TCR beta CDR3 spanned 54 Vbeta and 13 Jbeta via immunoSEQ multiplex PCR. TCRdb called the immunoSEQ multiplex PCR reads again in MiXCR, with one record for every CDR3 protein. Here the sample spans hundreds of thousands of distinct CDR3 sequences, 90% to 95% being singletons. TCR beta was sequenced from blood CD8+ and CD4+ T cells. Included as multiple sclerosis controls were treatment-naive patients who had stable or active relapsing-remitting disease. Both CD4+ and CD8+ T cells were negatively isolated, and TEMRA cells underwent FACS enrichment.

Sequenced: CD4+ T cells from PBMCs. The TCR was taken from a human donor with multiple sclerosis. The rearrangement joins TRBV20-1 to TRBJ1-2; D uncertain. CDR3 nucleotides: TGCAGTGCTAGAGATCTCGGGGTTGGCTACACCTTC. Translation: CSARDLGVGYTF.